This T cell receptor (beta chain) was profiled in a study of OX40 agonist ivuxolimab in advanced cancers. Overall study context: Every 2 weeks, patients got intravenous ivuxolimab at one of six dose levels (0.01-10 mg/kg). Head and neck, renal cell, melanoma or hepatocellular carcinoma were the cancers that dose-escalation patients had. Cohort: 80% to 90% men, mean age around 60, aged roughly 20 to 79.

At cycle 4 day 1, cycle 7 day 1, and baseline, blood was sampled. The repertoire was sequenced with immunoSEQ multiplex PCR; TCRdb's copy has only in-frame clones and lacks some. The sample holds fewer than 90,000 clones, roughly 88% seen once. V shed 5 bases and J 5 bases; nucleotides not matched to a gene: 8. Looked up from germline, CDR1 is SGHTA and CDR2 is FQGTGA. The CDR3 covers 15 residues. The V and J genes are TRBV7-3 and TRBJ2-7; 11 bases map to TRBD1. The source is an adult with an advanced solid tumor such as melanoma, head and neck, liver or kidney cancer. Material: CD4+ or CD8+ T cells sorted from blood, obtained in a trial of the OX40 agonist ivuxolimab. In nucleotides, the CDR3 is TGTGCCAGCAGCGCGAGCGGACAGGGGGCCCACGAGCAGTACTTC. Protein sequence: CASSASGQGAHEQYF.